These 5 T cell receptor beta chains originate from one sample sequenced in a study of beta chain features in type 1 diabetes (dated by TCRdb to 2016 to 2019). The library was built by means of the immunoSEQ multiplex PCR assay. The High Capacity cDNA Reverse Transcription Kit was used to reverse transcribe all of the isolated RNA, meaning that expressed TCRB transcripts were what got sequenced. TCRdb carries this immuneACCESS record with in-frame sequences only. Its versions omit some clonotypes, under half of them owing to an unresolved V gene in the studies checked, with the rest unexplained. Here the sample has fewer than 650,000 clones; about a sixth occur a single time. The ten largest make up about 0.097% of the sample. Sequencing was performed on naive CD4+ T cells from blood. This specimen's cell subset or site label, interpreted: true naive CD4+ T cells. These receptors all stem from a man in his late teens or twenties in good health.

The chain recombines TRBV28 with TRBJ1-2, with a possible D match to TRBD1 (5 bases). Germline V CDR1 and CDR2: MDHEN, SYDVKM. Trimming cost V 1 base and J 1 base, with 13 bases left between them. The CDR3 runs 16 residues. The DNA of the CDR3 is TGTGCCAGCAGTTTATATCGCCAGGGTGATAACTATGGCTACACCTTC. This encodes CASSLYRQGDNYGYTF.

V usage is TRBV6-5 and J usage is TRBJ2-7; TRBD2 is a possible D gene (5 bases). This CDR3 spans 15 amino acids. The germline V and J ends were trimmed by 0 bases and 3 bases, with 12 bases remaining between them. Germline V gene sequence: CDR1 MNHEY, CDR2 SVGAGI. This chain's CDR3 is CASSYSRVMGYEQYF. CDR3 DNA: TGTGCCAGCAGTTACTCGCGGGTTATGGGCTACGAGCAGTACTTC.

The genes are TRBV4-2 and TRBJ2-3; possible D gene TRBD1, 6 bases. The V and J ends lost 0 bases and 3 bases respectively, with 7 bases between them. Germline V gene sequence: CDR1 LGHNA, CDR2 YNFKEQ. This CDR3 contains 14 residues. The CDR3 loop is CASSQDRGTDTQYF. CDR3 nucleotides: TGTGCCAGCAGCCAAGATAGGGGGACAGATACGCAGTATTTT.

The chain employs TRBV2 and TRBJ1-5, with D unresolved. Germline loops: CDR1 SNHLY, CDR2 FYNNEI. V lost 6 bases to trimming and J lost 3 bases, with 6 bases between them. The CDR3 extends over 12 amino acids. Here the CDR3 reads CASRGNNQPQHF. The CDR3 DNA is TGTGCCAGCAGAGGTAACAATCAGCCCCAGCATTTT.

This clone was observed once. CDR3 sequence (DNA): TGTGCCAGCAGCCTATGGGGGACGGATGTTTACGAGCAGTACTTC. Its protein product is CASSLWGTDVYEQYF. J is TRBJ2-7 and V is TRBV7-6, with D tentatively TRBD1 or TRBD2 (5 bases each). Germline lookup yields CDR1 SGHVS and CDR2 FNYEAQ. V was cut by 5 bases and J by 4 bases, with 18 bases left in between. The CDR3 sequence is 15 residues long.